This record covers a single T cell receptor (beta chain). Its antigen is unknown. The table came from immunoSEQ multiplex PCR; TCRdb's copy has only in-frame clones and leaves some out. The table lists 130,000 to 150,000 clones, 75% to 95% of them singletons. The data are from a study of T cell responses to AZD1222 COVID-19 vaccine. Whole-study results and caveats: Spike-wide vaccine-associated CD4 TCRs dominated at 160-218 and 743-854.

Trimming left V 0 bases short and J 1 base short, with 9 bases between. Germline values: CDR1 MNHEY, CDR2 SMNVEV (reference sequence). This CDR3 spans 15 amino acids. The chain has TRBV27 and TRBJ2-5; tentative D call: TRBD1 (5 bases). The sample here was peripheral blood, taken on day 0 of AZD1222 vaccination. The clonotype originates from an adult in good health. The CDR3 bases are TGTGCCAGCAGTTTATCGTACAGGACCCAAGAGACCCAGTACTTC. Residues: CASSLSYRTQETQYF.